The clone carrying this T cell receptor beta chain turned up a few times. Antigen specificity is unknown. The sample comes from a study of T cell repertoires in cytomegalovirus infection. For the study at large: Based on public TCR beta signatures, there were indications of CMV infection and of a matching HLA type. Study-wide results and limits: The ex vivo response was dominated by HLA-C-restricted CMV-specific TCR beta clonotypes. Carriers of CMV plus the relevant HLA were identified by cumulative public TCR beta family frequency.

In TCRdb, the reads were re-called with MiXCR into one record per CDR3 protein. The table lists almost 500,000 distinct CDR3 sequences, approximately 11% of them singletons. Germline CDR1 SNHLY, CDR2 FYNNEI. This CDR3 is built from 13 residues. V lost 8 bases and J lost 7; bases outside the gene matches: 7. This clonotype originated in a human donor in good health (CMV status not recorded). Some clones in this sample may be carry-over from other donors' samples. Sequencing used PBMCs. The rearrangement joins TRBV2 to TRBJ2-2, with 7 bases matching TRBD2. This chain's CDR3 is CASSRREGGELFF. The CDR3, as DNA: TGTGCCAGCTCCCGGAGGGAGGGCGGGGAGCTGTTTTTT.